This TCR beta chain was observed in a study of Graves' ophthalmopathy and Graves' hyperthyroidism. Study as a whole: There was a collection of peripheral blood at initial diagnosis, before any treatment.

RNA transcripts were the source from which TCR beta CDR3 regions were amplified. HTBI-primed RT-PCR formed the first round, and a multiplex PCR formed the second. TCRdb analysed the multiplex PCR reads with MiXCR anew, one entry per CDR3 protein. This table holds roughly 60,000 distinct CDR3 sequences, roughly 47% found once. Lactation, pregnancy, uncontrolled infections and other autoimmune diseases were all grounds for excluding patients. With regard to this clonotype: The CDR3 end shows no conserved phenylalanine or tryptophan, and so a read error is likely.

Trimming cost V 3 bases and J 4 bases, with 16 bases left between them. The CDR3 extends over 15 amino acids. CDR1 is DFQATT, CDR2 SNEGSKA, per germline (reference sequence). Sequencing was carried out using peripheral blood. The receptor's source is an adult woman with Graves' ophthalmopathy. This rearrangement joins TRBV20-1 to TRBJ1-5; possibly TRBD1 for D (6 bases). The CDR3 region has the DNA TGCAGTGCTAGTTCCAGACGGGGGGCAAATCAGCCCCAGCATTCT. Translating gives CSASSRRGANQPQHS.